These 18 T cell receptor beta chains share one sample of origin, sequenced in a study of cytomegalovirus exposure and HLA in healthy donors. It was with 60 Vbeta and 13 Jbeta primers that the PCR ran. The table came from immunoSEQ multiplex PCR; TCRdb's copy has only in-frame clones and leaves some out. The sample contains some 130,000 clones, approximately 84% of which appear only once. Sequenced input: PBMCs. The receptors originated from a woman between 35 and 50 years old in good health and CMV-seronegative.

The genes are TRBV27 and TRBJ2-2; a weak D match, TRBD1 (6 bases). Germline CDR1 is MNHEY and CDR2 is SMNVEV (reference sequence). Trimming left V 6 bases short and J 1 base short, with 6 bases between. The CDR3 sequence is 13 residues long. The CDR3 DNA reads as TGTGCCAGCAGAGGGGGGAACACCGGGGAGCTGTTTTTT. Protein: CASRGGNTGELFF.

V is TRBV7-9 and J is TRBJ2-6, with D possibly being TRBD1 (5 bases). The CDR3 extends over 16 amino acids. V shed 3 bases and J shed 4 bases, with 13 bases lying between them. Germline lookup yields CDR1 SEHNR and CDR2 FQNEAQ (reference sequence). CDR3 region: CASSLWGASGANVLTF. CDR3 DNA: TGTGCCAGCAGCTTGTGGGGCGCATCGGGGGCCAACGTCCTGACTTTC. Together with reference TRBV7-9 and TRBJ2-6, the CDR3 gives the full variable domain: DTGVSQNPRHKITKRGQNVTFRCDPISEHNRLYWYRQTLGQGPEFLTYFQNEAQLEKSRLLSDRFSAERPKGSFSTLEIQRTEQGDSAMYLCASSLWGASGANVLTFGAGSRLTVL.

This chain links TRBV9 with TRBJ2-2, with D maybe TRBD2 (7 bases). V shed 2 bases and J shed 3 bases, with 14 bases lying between them. Per germline, CDR1 SGDLS and CDR2 YYNGEE. This CDR3 has 16 amino acids. CDR3 nucleotide sequence: TGTGCCAGCAGCGTTTCAAGGGGGAGGGACACCGGGGAGCTGTTTTTT. Translation gives CASSVSRGRDTGELFF.

The chain joins TRBV27 to TRBJ2-5; possible D gene TRBD2, 6 bases. CDR1 is MNHEY, CDR2 SMNVEV, per germline (reference sequence). The CDR3 is 17 amino acids. V was cut by 0 bases and J by 7 bases, with 21 bases left in between. The CDR3, as DNA: TGTGCCAGCAGTTTATCGGGGCAGGGTGGGACTGCGCGGACCCAGTACTTC. Residues: CASSLSGQGGTARTQYF.

The chain recombines TRBV29-1 with TRBJ2-7; D not certain. The germline V gene encodes CDR1 SQVTM and CDR2 ANQGSEA. CDR3 length: 14 amino acids. The V end was cut by 7 bases, the J end by 1 base, with 17 bases between. The chain's CDR3 is CSASKLAPSYEQYF. The CDR3 nucleotides read TGCAGCGCCTCAAAATTGGCCCCTTCCTACGAGCAGTACTTC.

The gene calls are TRBV6-6 and TRBJ2-6; D is unresolved. Looked up from germline, CDR1 is MNHNY and CDR2 is SVGAGI (reference sequence). Between the trimmed V and J ends, which lost 5 bases and 0 bases, there was a span of 8 bases. This CDR3 contains 15 residues. This CDR3 is CASSPGSSGANVLTF. In nucleotides, the CDR3 is TGTGCCAGCAGTCCAGGCAGCTCTGGGGCCAACGTCCTGACTTTC.

This chain uses TRBV27 with TRBJ1-3, with D possibly TRBD1 on 6 matching bases. The length of the CDR3 is 16 residues. V gave up 2 bases and J gave up 0 bases, with 11 bases separating them. The germline CDR1 and CDR2 sequences are MNHEY and SMNVEV (reference sequence). The CDR3 DNA follows: TGTGCCAGCAGTTTAACAGGGTTGGTCTCTGGAAACACCATATATTTT. Its translation: CASSLTGLVSGNTIYF.

The chain uses TRBV11-2 and TRBJ2-4; D perhaps matches TRBD2 (5 bases). Germline V CDR1 and CDR2: SGHAT, FQNNGV. CDR3 size: 15 residues. V was trimmed by 0 bases and J by 4 bases, leaving 10 bases between them. The CDR3 nucleotides read TGTGCCAGCAGCTTAGATTTCGGGGATAAAAACATTCAGTACTTC. Its translation is CASSLDFGDKNIQYF.

J is TRBJ2-3 and V is TRBV5-6; the D gene is possibly TRBD1 (6 bases). Germline lookup yields CDR1 SGHDT and CDR2 YYEEEE. V was clipped by 7 bases and J by 5 bases, with 14 bases between them. This CDR3 spans 13 amino acids. The CDR3 bases are TGTGCCAGCGTGGGGCAGGGGAAAGATACGCAGTATTTT. It codes for CASVGQGKDTQYF.

The chain uses TRBV7-3 and TRBJ2-1, with TRBD2 identical over 12 bases. CDR3 length: 15 residues. V was clipped by 5 bases and J by 5 bases; unmatched bases: 4. Germline V gene sequence: CDR1 SGHTA, CDR2 FQGTGA. In nucleotides, the CDR3 is TGTGCCAGCAGCATCCTAGCGGGGGGGGACAATGAGCAGTTCTTC. Amino acid sequence: CASSILAGGDNEQFF.

This chain connects TRBV28 to TRBJ2-2, with D maybe TRBD2 (5 bases). Germline V CDR1 and CDR2: MDHEN, SYDVKM. The CDR3 runs 15 residues. V lost 2 bases and J lost 3, with 10 bases in between. This chain's CDR3 is CASSLLARHTGELFF. CDR3 DNA sequence: TGTGCCAGCAGTTTACTAGCCAGACACACCGGGGAGCTGTTTTTT.

This chain connects TRBV10-1 to TRBJ2-7; D perhaps matches TRBD2 (7 bases). The V end lost 0 bases, the J end lost 10 bases, and 13 bases lay between the germline ends. CDR1 is WNHNN and CDR2 is SYGVQD in the germline V gene (reference sequence). The CDR3 totals 13 residues. The DNA for the CDR3 is TGCGCCAGCAGTGAGTCGACTCGCGGGGGCCAGTACTTC. This encodes CASSESTRGGQYF.

This clone appeared a single time. This chain links TRBV2 with TRBJ2-7; the D gene is possibly TRBD1 (5 bases). Germline V CDR1 and CDR2: SNHLY, FYNNEI. The V and J ends lost 3 bases and 7 bases respectively, with 10 bases between them. The CDR3 sequence is 12 residues long. The CDR3 DNA reads as TGTGCCAGCAGTGACAGGGTGCGGGAGCAGTACTTC. It specifies CASSDRVREQYF.

This chain connects TRBV7-6 to TRBJ1-1; weak D call: TRBD1 (5 bases). Trimming cost V 3 bases and J 3 bases, with 11 bases left between them. This CDR3 contains 14 residues. Germline V gene data show CDR1 as SGHVS and CDR2 as FNYEAQ. CDR3 loop: CASSFSWGDTEAFF. The CDR3 region has the DNA TGTGCCAGCAGCTTCTCATGGGGGGACACTGAAGCTTTCTTT.

This chain uses TRBV19 with TRBJ2-7; no reliable D call. The CDR3 has 13 amino acids. Trimming removed 8 bases from V and 3 bases from J, with 14 bases in between. CDR1 and CDR2 (germline): LNHDA, SQIVND (reference sequence). The CDR3 region is CASQRNSGYEQYF. The CDR3 DNA sequence: TGTGCCAGTCAGAGGAACTCTGGCTACGAGCAGTACTTC.

The chain has TRBV29-1 and TRBJ1-2; D is perhaps TRBD1 (5 bases). The CDR3 contains 12 residues. V was trimmed by 3 bases and J by 4 bases, leaving 9 bases between them. Looked up from germline, CDR1 is SQVTM and CDR2 is ANQGSEA. The CDR3 region has the DNA TGCAGCGTTGAGGGGGGACCCTATGGCTACACCTTC. Its protein product is CSVEGGPYGYTF.

V usage is TRBV2 and J usage is TRBJ1-5; 8 bases agree with TRBD1. Germline V gene data show CDR1 as SNHLY and CDR2 as FYNNEI. The CDR3 runs 11 residues. J gave up 12 bases and V 8 bases, and 6 bases lay outside the gene matches. CDR3 loop: CASGDRYLQHF. DNA for the CDR3: TGTGCCAGCGGGGACAGGTATCTCCAGCATTTT.

The chain employs TRBV28 and TRBJ2-7; D not certain. The V gene's germline CDR1 is MDHEN and CDR2 SYDVKM. This CDR3 has 12 amino acids. The V end was cut by 5 bases, the J end by 1 base, with 6 bases between. CDR3 DNA sequence: TGTGCCAGCAGTACGGGTTCCTACGAGCAGTACTTC. It yields the protein CASSTGSYEQYF.